What follows are 7 T cell receptor beta chains derived from one specimen sequenced in a study of response to subunit inactivated influenza vaccine. MiXCR was run by TCRdb on the RT-PCR reads, yielding one entry per CDR3 protein. The sample yields hundreds of thousands of distinct CDR3 sequences, approximately 17% seen once. The material sequenced was CD4+ T cells sorted from PBMCs, taken approximately 25 months after vaccination. The receptors derive from a man aged 50 to 69 who received an inactivated influenza vaccine.

The chain links TRBV7-8 to TRBJ2-3, with 11 positions matching TRBD2. The V gene end was trimmed by 4 bases and the J gene end by 2 bases; junction bases not matched to a gene: 2. Germline V CDR1 and CDR2: SGHVS, FQNEAQ. CDR3 length: 15 amino acids. CDR3 in DNA: TGTGCCAGCAGCTCGACTAGCGGGATCACAGATACGCAGTATTTT. It encodes CASSSTSGITDTQYF.

This clonotype was observed a handful of times. The chain joins TRBV7-2 to TRBJ2-3; D is undetermined. This CDR3 contains 13 residues. Between the trimmed V and J ends, which lost 4 bases and 6 bases, there was a span of 11 bases. Germline V gene data show CDR1 as SGHTA and CDR2 as FQGNSA. CDR3 residues: CASSSTILDTQYF. The CDR3 DNA sequence: TGTGCCAGCAGCTCAACAATTTTGGATACGCAGTATTTT.

This sequence joins TRBV4-3 and TRBJ2-7, with D unresolved. CDR3 length equals 15 residues. Trimming cost V 2 bases and J 0 bases, with 11 bases left between them. Germline CDR1 LGHNA, CDR2 YSLEER. As DNA, the CDR3 is TGCGCCAGCAGCCAATGGGATGGAAGCTCCTACGAGCAGTACTTC. Protein: CASSQWDGSSYEQYF.

The rearrangement links TRBV5-6 to TRBJ2-3; the D call may be TRBD1 or TRBD2 (5 bases each). CDR1 SGHDT and CDR2 YYEEEE come from the germline V gene. The CDR3 sequence is 16 residues long. The V end was cut by 2 bases, the J end by 0 bases, with 13 bases between. CDR3 nucleotide sequence: TGTGCCAGCAGCTTTGGTTCGGGGCATAGCACAGATACGCAGTATTTT. The encoded protein is CASSFGSGHSTDTQYF. The full variable domain, with the rest looked up from reference TRBV5-6 and TRBJ2-3, is DAGVTQSPTHLIKTRGQQVTLRCSPKSGHDTVSWYQQALGQGPQFIFQYYEEEERQRGNFPDRFSGHQFPNYSSELNVNALLLGDSALYLCASSFGSGHSTDTQYFGPGTRLTVL.

This clonotype was observed a single time. The chain links TRBV7-2 to TRBJ2-5, with 9 bases fitting TRBD2. After removal of 0 bases from V and 3 bases from J, the junction contained 5 bases not matched to a gene. The CDR3 loop spans 16 amino acids. Germline lookup yields CDR1 SGHTA and CDR2 FQGNSA. The CDR3: CASSLALASGKETQYF. CDR3 DNA sequence: TGTGCCAGCAGCTTAGCCTTGGCTAGCGGGAAAGAGACCCAGTACTTC.

The J gene is TRBJ2-3, the V gene TRBV20-1, with D hard to call. Germline CDR1 and CDR2: DFQATT and SNEGSKA (reference sequence). V lost 6 bases and J 2 bases, leaving 15 bases between the germline ends. The CDR3 length is 14 residues. Here the CDR3 DNA reads TGCAGTGCCGTAGTTCGGTCCTTCACAGATACGCAGTATTTT. Amino acid sequence: CSAVVRSFTDTQYF.

The chain combines TRBV14 with TRBJ2-7, with TRBD1 identical over 7 bases. This CDR3 contains 14 residues. Trimming took 1 base from V and 3 from J; bases not matched to a gene: 3. Germline CDR1 is SGHDN and CDR2 is FVKESK. The CDR3 DNA follows: TGTGCCAGCAGCCAAGGAAGGGACAGCTACGAGCAGTACTTC. This codes for CASSQGRDSYEQYF.